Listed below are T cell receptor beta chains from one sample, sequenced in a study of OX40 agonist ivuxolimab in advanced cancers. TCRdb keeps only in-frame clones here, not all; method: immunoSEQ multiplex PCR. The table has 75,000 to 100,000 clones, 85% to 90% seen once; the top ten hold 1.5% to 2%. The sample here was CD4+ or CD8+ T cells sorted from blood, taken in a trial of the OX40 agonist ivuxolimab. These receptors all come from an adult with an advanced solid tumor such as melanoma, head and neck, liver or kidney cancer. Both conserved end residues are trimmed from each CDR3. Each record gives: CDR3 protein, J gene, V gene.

ASSPGWGLDRPYEQY	TRBJ2-7	TRBV18
ASQRGLYTDTQY	TRBJ2-3	TRBV19
ASSPLRGEGGDTQY	TRBJ2-3	TRBV18
ASSEDSDRVEQY	TRBJ2-7	TRBV6-1
ASSRVGRPEIYEQY	TRBJ2-7	TRBV19
ASSRQGSEKLF	TRBJ1-4	TRBV28
ASSYKPLAGTDEQY	TRBJ2-7	TRBV7-7
ASSFRSWDNQETQY	TRBJ2-5	TRBV5-5
ASSQVLGNTIY	TRBJ1-3	TRBV14
ASSRHRDPDGSYNEQF	TRBJ2-1	TRBV4-1
ASSLVGQTTRTQY	TRBJ2-5	TRBV5-6
AWAQGTYEQY	TRBJ2-7	TRBV30
ASSSGLAALDEQF	TRBJ2-1	TRBV11-3
ASSRPSPGTATNEKLF	TRBJ1-4	TRBV28
ASSLTGQGAKNTEAF	TRBJ1-1	TRBV7-9
ASSLDRGGKAF	TRBJ1-1	TRBV11-2
ASIRDRVMADTQY	TRBJ2-3	TRBV2
ASSQGGAPGDTQY	TRBJ2-3	TRBV4-2
ASSEAPLLRSQTSGNTIY	TRBJ1-3	TRBV6-1
ASSPRPGLGTDTQY	TRBJ2-3	TRBV14
ASSLSGPSGNTIY	TRBJ1-3	TRBV5-1
ASSGTSGHTDTQY	TRBJ2-3	TRBV5-1
ASRGGQGGQETQY	TRBJ2-5	TRBV6-1
ASSFGGTYEQY	TRBJ2-7	TRBV7-9
ASSRGDTLNTEAF	TRBJ1-1	TRBV6-6
ASSGNRGVIGELF	TRBJ2-2	TRBV13
ASSLRSGGFSGANVLT	TRBJ2-6	TRBV5-5
SVQGGAVTDTQY	TRBJ2-3	TRBV29-1
ASSSGYTIY	TRBJ1-3	TRBV6-5
SDRHQETQY	TRBJ2-5	TRBV20-1
ASSPGVAGELDTQY	TRBJ2-3	TRBV5-8
ASSIDPGRAGEQF	TRBJ2-1	TRBV19
ASSPSSASGGETQY	TRBJ2-5	TRBV18
ASSSGARNTEAF	TRBJ1-1	TRBV18
ASSLGSNTEAF	TRBJ1-1	TRBV7-9
ASKRTGTLQETQY	TRBJ2-5	TRBV6-5
ASSSGIMGNFHEQF	TRBJ2-1	TRBV5-1
ASSRSSGTYNEQF	TRBJ2-1	TRBV19
ASSPRNTFRSTDTQY	TRBJ2-3	TRBV18
ASSRTSVTDTQY	TRBJ2-3	TRBV2
ASSINRTGIANQPQH	TRBJ1-5	TRBV19
ASSSQVHTEAF	TRBJ1-1	TRBV19
ASSMGGRDRDISNHYSNQPQH	TRBJ1-5	TRBV19
ASRMWVGDNEQF	TRBJ2-1	TRBV5-1
AITQEGNTIY	TRBJ1-3	TRBV10-3
ASSLVGFITNEKLF	TRBJ1-4	TRBV5-8
ASSLSGNTIY	TRBJ1-3	TRBV7-9
ASSVAAAFSYEQY	TRBJ2-7	TRBV9
ASSSLGAGQGYEQY	TRBJ2-7	TRBV11-2
SARDPEANYGYT	TRBJ1-2	TRBV29-1
SALRDTSYEQY	TRBJ2-7	TRBV29-1
ASSRQYGYT	TRBJ1-2	TRBV28
ASSDTGEVETQY	TRBJ2-5	TRBV19
AWATGAQEKLF	TRBJ1-4	TRBV30